Listed here are 17 T cell receptor beta chains from one sample, sequenced in a study of cytomegalovirus exposure and HLA in healthy donors. The PCR had 60 Vbeta and 13 Jbeta primers. The repertoire was sequenced with immunoSEQ multiplex PCR; TCRdb's copy has only in-frame clones and lacks some. The sample lists 150,000 to 200,000 clones, 80% to 85% occurring once. The sample taken for sequencing was PBMCs. The receptors derive from a woman under 30 in good health and CMV-seronegative.

The chain couples TRBV19 to TRBJ2-2; D call uncertain. Germline assignment: CDR1 LNHDA and CDR2 SQIVND (reference sequence). The CDR3 spans 14 residues. V gave up 1 base and J gave up 4 bases, with 7 bases separating them. The CDR3 bases are TGTGCCAGTAGTATAGGGCCCAGCACCGGGGAGCTGTTTTTT. This translates into CASSIGPSTGELFF. The whole variable domain, filled in from reference TRBV19 and TRBJ2-2, reads DGGITQSPKYLFRKEGQNVTLSCEQNLNHDAMYWYRQDPGQGLRLIYYSQIVNDFQKGDIAEGYSVSREKKESFPLTVTSAQKNPTAFYLCASSIGPSTGELFFGEGSRLTVL.

This clone is a singleton in its sample. This rearrangement joins TRBV19 to TRBJ1-1; perhaps TRBD1 as D (5 bases). Germline CDR1 LNHDA, CDR2 SQIVND (reference sequence). The CDR3 runs 13 residues. V lost 5 bases and J lost 1, with 8 bases in between. This chain's CDR3 is CASSDQGNTEAFF. The CDR3 nucleotides are TGTGCCAGTAGTGACCAGGGGAACACTGAAGCTTTCTTT.

Worth noting for this clone: A junction boundary mismatches the germline segment, possibly from a read error. CDR3 residues: CAGSLLENTGELFF. In DNA, the CDR3 is TGTGCCGGCAGCTTATTAGAGAACACCGGGGAGCTGTTTTTT. The chain is built from TRBV11-2 and TRBJ2-2; D unclear. This CDR3 is built from 14 residues. From germline, CDR1 is SGHAT and CDR2 FQNNGV.

This clone was detected once. This chain uses TRBV2 with TRBJ1-1, with 8 bases identical to TRBD1. CDR1 and CDR2 from the germline V gene are SNHLY and FYNNEI. The CDR3 extends over 13 amino acids. Germline trimming cut 10 bases from V and 2 bases from J; bases unmatched to any gene: 6. Here the CDR3 DNA reads TGTGCCACAAGAGGACAGGGTAACACTGAAGCTTTCTTT. This gives the protein CATRGQGNTEAFF.

This sequence joins TRBV18 and TRBJ2-3, with TRBD2 matching 11 bases. The CDR3 sequence is 17 residues long. The V segment lost 4 bases and the J segment 6 bases; nucleotides outside the gene matches: 12. Germline assignment: CDR1 KGHSH and CDR2 LQKENI. The CDR3 reads CASSLLAGVMVRDTQYF. CDR3 in DNA: TGTGCCAGCTCACTACTAGCGGGAGTAATGGTCAGGGATACGCAGTATTTT. Filled out from reference TRBV18 and TRBJ2-3, the complete variable domain reads NAGVMQNPRHLVRRRGQEARLRCSPMKGHSHVYWYRQLPEEGLKFMVYLQKENIIDESGMPKERFSAEFPKEGPSILRIQQVVRGDSAAYFCASSLLAGVMVRDTQYFGPGTRLTVL.

The gene calls are TRBV27 and TRBJ1-5; 9 bases are shared with TRBD1. V dropped 5 bases and J dropped 6; count of bases not matched to a gene: 8. The germline V gene has CDR1 MNHEY and CDR2 SMNVEV (reference sequence). This CDR3 contains 15 residues. The CDR3 loop reads CASSNATGGGQPQHF. The CDR3 region has the DNA TGTGCCAGCAGTAACGCGACAGGGGGGGGTCAGCCCCAGCATTTT.

The J gene is TRBJ2-1, the V gene TRBV4-1, with 7 bases aligning to TRBD2. Germline values: CDR1 MGHRA, CDR2 YSYEKL. The J segment lost 9 bases and the V segment lost 6 bases, leaving 11 bases of the junction unmatched. The CDR3 loop spans 14 amino acids. The CDR3 DNA is TGCGCCAGCAGGCGACTAGCCCTTGAGGGTGAGCAGTTCTTC. As protein: CASRRLALEGEQFF.

CDR3 DNA sequence: TGTGCCAGCAGTTACCTCCTAGCGGGAGTTGGGAATGAGCAGTTCTTC. Protein product: CASSYLLAGVGNEQFF. This chain connects TRBV28 to TRBJ2-1; 10 bases map to TRBD2. Germline CDR1 reads MDHEN; CDR2 reads SYDVKM. This CDR3 is built from 16 residues. Trimming took 4 bases from V and 7 from J; bases not matched to a gene: 10.

V usage is TRBV4-1 and J usage is TRBJ2-7; D is uncertain. The CDR3 consists of 13 residues. Trimming shortened V by 2 bases and J by 6 bases, and 11 bases separated the two germline ends. Germline CDR1 MGHRA, CDR2 YSYEKL. For the CDR3, the DNA is TGCGCCAGCAGCCAAATTCTCAGGTCCGAGCAGTACGTC. It is translated as CASSQILRSEQYV.

The chain employs TRBV18 and TRBJ1-2; D not certain. Per germline, CDR1 KGHSH and CDR2 LQKENI. This CDR3 contains 13 residues. The V gene lost 6 bases and the J gene lost 5 bases, with 13 bases spanning the gap. The CDR3 bases are TGTGCCAGCTCCCACACTAGCGGATATGGCTACACCTTC. It encodes CASSHTSGYGYTF.

This chain uses TRBV5-1 with TRBJ2-1; weak D call: TRBD1 (5 bases). Trimming stripped 0 bases from V and 1 base from J, with 11 bases between. CDR3 length: 16 amino acids. Looked up from germline, CDR1 is SGHRS and CDR2 is YFSETQ. The CDR3 protein is CASSLASRASYNEQFF. The CDR3 DNA reads TGCGCCAGCAGCTTGGCGAGCAGGGCTTCCTACAATGAGCAGTTCTTC.

This clone turned up a few times. The chain links TRBV6-6 to TRBJ2-1; 8 nucleotides match TRBD2. Germline lookup yields CDR1 MNHNY and CDR2 SVGAGI (reference sequence). The ends lost 5 bases at V and 6 bases at J; junction bases unmatched: 9. This CDR3 has 15 residues. CDR3 protein: CASSPLSGSSNEQFF. The CDR3 nucleotides read TGTGCCAGCAGTCCACTGAGCGGGAGCTCCAATGAGCAGTTCTTC.

The genes are TRBV19 and TRBJ2-1; TRBD1 aligns across 12 bases. CDR1 LNHDA and CDR2 SQIVND come from the germline V gene (reference sequence). V was clipped by 4 bases and J by 8 bases; unmatched bases: 6. This CDR3 comprises 15 residues. Here the CDR3 DNA reads TGTGCCAGTAGTACCCGGGACAGGGGGCGCCATGAGCAGTTCTTC. This translates into CASSTRDRGRHEQFF.

V is TRBV13 and J is TRBJ1-2, with a weak D call TRBD1 (6 bases). This CDR3 is 13 amino acids long. The germline gives CDR1 PRHDT, CDR2 FYEKMQ (reference sequence). The V end was cut by 5 bases, the J end by 13 bases, with 20 bases between. The CDR3 coding sequence is TGTGCCAGCAGCCCCCCGGACAGTTTTTGGTCCACCTTC. Translation: CASSPPDSFWSTF.

The chain carries TRBV7-2 and TRBJ1-2; tentative D call: TRBD1 (5 bases). V was pared by 5 bases and J by 4 bases, with 17 bases between. This CDR3 has 15 amino acids. From germline, CDR1 is SGHTA and CDR2 FQGNSA. As DNA, the CDR3 is TGTGCCAGCAGCCCATCGACAGATTTGGCCTATGGCTACACCTTC. Protein sequence: CASSPSTDLAYGYTF.

V gene TRBV27 combines with J gene TRBJ2-2, with 8 bases identical to TRBD1. This CDR3 contains 16 residues. J lost 1 base, V lost 4 bases, and 5 bases had no gene match. In germline, CDR1 is MNHEY, CDR2 SMNVEV (reference sequence). The CDR3 coding sequence is TGTGCCAGCAGTTCAACGGACAGGGAGAACACCGGGGAGCTGTTTTTT. Protein: CASSSTDRENTGELFF.

Remarks on this clone: At one of its ends the junction is not consistent with the germline gene, which may arise from a read error. The chain recombines TRBV7-9 with TRBJ1-1, with TRBD1 identical over 7 bases. The V gene's germline CDR1 is SEHNR and CDR2 FQNEAQ (reference sequence). The CDR3 is made up of 18 amino acids. The CDR3, as DNA: TGTTCCAGCAGCTTAGAAGGGCCAGGGGGAAAAAGGGGCGCTGAAGCTTTCTTT. It translates to CSSSLEGPGGKRGAEAFF.